The clone carrying this T cell receptor beta chain occurred many times. Uncontrolled infection, other autoimmune disease, pregnancy or lactation led to exclusion. This record comes from a study of T cells in Graves' hyperthyroidism and ophthalmopathy. The overall study: Initial diagnosis, before any treatment, was when peripheral blood was collected.

Amplified regions were TCR beta CDR3 sequences from RNA transcripts. With the HTBI primer set, the TCR CDR3 went through a first round of RT-PCR. MiXCR was run by TCRdb on the multiplex PCR reads, yielding one entry per CDR3 protein. The data show a few hundred thousand distinct CDR3 sequences, 13% to 15% seen once. V shed 3 bases, J shed 3 bases, and the junction held 4 bases outside the gene matches. The CDR3 is 17 residues long. Looked up from germline, CDR1 is KGHSH and CDR2 is LQKENI. This clonotype was sampled from a woman in her twenties or thirties with Graves' ophthalmopathy. This sequence joins TRBV18 and TRBJ2-2; the match to TRBD2 covers 13 bases. The sequencing sample was made of blood. In DNA form, the CDR3 reads TGTGCCAGCTCACCCCGGACTAGCGGGGGCCACACCGGGGAGCTGTTTTTT. Its translation: CASSPRTSGGHTGELFF.